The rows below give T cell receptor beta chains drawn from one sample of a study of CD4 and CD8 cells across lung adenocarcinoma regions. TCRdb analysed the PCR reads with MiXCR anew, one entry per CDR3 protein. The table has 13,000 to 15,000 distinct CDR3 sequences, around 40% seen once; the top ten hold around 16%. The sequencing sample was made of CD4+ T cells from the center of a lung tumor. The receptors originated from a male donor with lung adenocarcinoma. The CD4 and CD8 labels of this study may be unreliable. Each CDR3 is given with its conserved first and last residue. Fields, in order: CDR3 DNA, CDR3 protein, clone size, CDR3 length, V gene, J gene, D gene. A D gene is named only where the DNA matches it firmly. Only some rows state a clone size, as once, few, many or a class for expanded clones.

CDR3 DNA: TGTGCCAGCAGTTACCTCCCGGCCAGTACCTACGAGCAGTACTTC
CDR3 protein: CASSYLPASTYEQYF
clone size: .
CDR3 length: 15
V gene: TRBV6-5
J gene: TRBJ2-7
D gene: .

CDR3 DNA: TGTGCCAGCAGTTCAGAGGTGAGGGAGACGCAGTATTTC
CDR3 protein: CASSSEVRETQYF
clone size: .
CDR3 length: 13
V gene: TRBV27
J gene: TRBJ2-3
D gene: .

CDR3 DNA: TGTGCCAGCAACCCCGGGACTCACTCCTACAATGAGCAGTTCTTC
CDR3 protein: CASNPGTHSYNEQFF
clone size: many
CDR3 length: 15
V gene: TRBV11-2
J gene: TRBJ2-1
D gene: .

CDR3 DNA: TGTGCGGGCAGTGGGGGCCGATCCAAAGATACGCAGTATTTC
CDR3 protein: CAGSGGRSKDTQYF
clone size: .
CDR3 length: 14
V gene: TRBV6-1
J gene: TRBJ2-3
D gene: .

CDR3 DNA: TGTGCCAGCAGCACAGGGGGCTATGAGCAGTTCTTC
CDR3 protein: CASSTGGYEQFF
clone size: few
CDR3 length: 12
V gene: TRBV14
J gene: TRBJ2-1
D gene: TRBD1

CDR3 DNA: TGTGCCAGCAGCGGACAGTGGGGAAACACCATATATTTT
CDR3 protein: CASSGQWGNTIYF
clone size: few
CDR3 length: 13
V gene: TRBV7-2
J gene: TRBJ1-3
D gene: .

CDR3 DNA: TGTGCCAGCAGTCCAATCGGGACTAGCCCAGGTGAGCAGTTCTTC
CDR3 protein: CASSPIGTSPGEQFF
clone size: medium-sized
CDR3 length: 15
V gene: TRBV27
J gene: TRBJ2-1
D gene: TRBD2

CDR3 DNA: TGTGCCAGCAGTTTATCGGCGGGGGCCAGCAATCAGCCCCAGCATTTT
CDR3 protein: CASSLSAGASNQPQHF
clone size: many
CDR3 length: 16
V gene: TRBV6-5
J gene: TRBJ1-5
D gene: .

CDR3 DNA: TGTGCCAGTAGCCCTCTGGGGACGTTTTTGTTTTTT
CDR3 protein: CASSPLGTFLFF
clone size: few
CDR3 length: 12
V gene: TRBV19
J gene: TRBJ1-4
D gene: .

CDR3 DNA: TGTGCCAGCAGGAGTGGGGGAAGGATGAACACTGAAGCTTTCTTT
CDR3 protein: CASRSGGRMNTEAFF
clone size: few
CDR3 length: 15
V gene: TRBV12-3/TRBV12-4
J gene: TRBJ1-1
D gene: .

CDR3 DNA: TGTGCCAGCAGCTTAGTTTACGGGGAGCTGTTTTTT
CDR3 protein: CASSLVYGELFF
clone size: many
CDR3 length: 12
V gene: TRBV7-2
J gene: TRBJ2-2
D gene: .

CDR3 DNA: TGTGCCACCAGTGAGGCCCAGGGGGCACTGGACAATGAGCAGTTCTTC
CDR3 protein: CATSEAQGALDNEQFF
clone size: few
CDR3 length: 16
V gene: TRBV24-1
J gene: TRBJ2-1
D gene: TRBD1

CDR3 DNA: TGTGCCAGCAGCTCCGGGACTAGCGGTTACGAGCAGTACTTC
CDR3 protein: CASSSGTSGYEQYF
clone size: medium-sized
CDR3 length: 14
V gene: TRBV6-5
J gene: TRBJ2-7
D gene: TRBD2

CDR3 DNA: TGTGCCAGCAGCTTTTACAATGAGCAGTTCTTC
CDR3 protein: CASSFYNEQFF
clone size: many
CDR3 length: 11
V gene: TRBV11-3
J gene: TRBJ2-1
D gene: .

CDR3 DNA: TGCGCCAGCAGTGAGGGGGGCGGGGGCTGTGACACAGAGACCCAGTACTTC
CDR3 protein: CASSEGGGGCDTETQYF
clone size: .
CDR3 length: 17
V gene: TRBV10-1
J gene: TRBJ2-5
D gene: .

CDR3 DNA: TGCGCCAGCAGCTTGGGACTAGCGGCCTCATACAATGAGCAGTTCTTC
CDR3 protein: CASSLGLAASYNEQFF
clone size: many
CDR3 length: 16
V gene: TRBV5-1
J gene: TRBJ2-1
D gene: TRBD2

CDR3 DNA: TGTGCCAGCAGTCCACTGGACAGGGGTGTTAACTACGAGCAGTACTTC
CDR3 protein: CASSPLDRGVNYEQYF
clone size: many
CDR3 length: 16
V gene: TRBV6-1
J gene: TRBJ2-7
D gene: TRBD1

CDR3 DNA: TGTGCCAGCTCATCCGGCTTCTCTGGGGCCAACGTCCTGACTTTC
CDR3 protein: CASSSGFSGANVLTF
clone size: .
CDR3 length: 15
V gene: TRBV18
J gene: TRBJ2-6
D gene: .

CDR3 DNA: TGTGCCAGCAGTTACATGGGGCCAGTCAAAGATATTCAGTATTTT
CDR3 protein: CASSYMGPVKDIQYF
clone size: .
CDR3 length: 15
V gene: TRBV6-5
J gene: TRBJ2-3
D gene: .

CDR3 DNA: TGTGCCAGCAGCTTAGCGCAGGCCAACTACGAGCAGTACTTC
CDR3 protein: CASSLAQANYEQYF
clone size: few
CDR3 length: 14
V gene: TRBV11-1
J gene: TRBJ2-7
D gene: .

CDR3 DNA: TGTGCCAGCAGTTACGACCGGGGTCCGGTTACGCAGTATTTT
CDR3 protein: CASSYDRGPVTQYF
clone size: many
CDR3 length: 14
V gene: TRBV6-5
J gene: TRBJ2-3
D gene: .

CDR3 DNA: TGTGCCAGCAGTCGGGAGGCTGTGGGCAAGGATACGCAGTACTTC
CDR3 protein: CASSREAVGKDTQYF
clone size: .
CDR3 length: 15
V gene: TRBV6-1
J gene: TRBJ2-7
D gene: TRBD2

CDR3 DNA: TGCAGTGCAAGGACGGGAGAGACCCAGTACTTC
CDR3 protein: CSARTGETQYF
clone size: .
CDR3 length: 11
V gene: TRBV20-1
J gene: TRBJ2-5
D gene: .

CDR3 DNA: TGCGCCAGCAGGCGTTTGACGAACACTGAAGCTTTCTTT
CDR3 protein: CASRRLTNTEAFF
clone size: medium-sized
CDR3 length: 13
V gene: TRBV10-2
J gene: TRBJ1-1
D gene: .

CDR3 DNA: TGCGCCAGCAGCCGAGGGGCAGGGGTTGAGCAGTACTTC
CDR3 protein: CASSRGAGVEQYF
clone size: many
CDR3 length: 13
V gene: TRBV4-1
J gene: TRBJ2-7
D gene: .

CDR3 DNA: TGTGCCAGCAAGCCCGGGACCACGGGTACCGGGGAGCTGTTTTTT
CDR3 protein: CASKPGTTGTGELFF
clone size: .
CDR3 length: 15
V gene: TRBV11-3
J gene: TRBJ2-2
D gene: .

CDR3 DNA: TGTGCCAGCAGGAGGGACTTTGACTCCTACGAGCAGTACTTC
CDR3 protein: CASRRDFDSYEQYF
clone size: many
CDR3 length: 14
V gene: TRBV6-1
J gene: TRBJ2-7
D gene: .

CDR3 DNA: TGTGCCAGTAGGATGTGGGGAGCTAGCACAGATACGCAGTATTTT
CDR3 protein: CASRMWGASTDTQYF
clone size: many
CDR3 length: 15
V gene: TRBV6-1
J gene: TRBJ2-3
D gene: .

CDR3 DNA: TGTGCCAGCAGTTTTACAGGGGGCCGCGGCTACACCTTC
CDR3 protein: CASSFTGGRGYTF
clone size: many
CDR3 length: 13
V gene: TRBV27
J gene: TRBJ1-2
D gene: TRBD1

CDR3 DNA: TGTGCTAGTGCCATACCCGGAGCAGATACGCAGTATTTT
CDR3 protein: CASAIPGADTQYF
clone size: .
CDR3 length: 13
V gene: TRBV12-5
J gene: TRBJ2-3
D gene: .

CDR3 DNA: TGCAGTGCTAGAGTACAGGATCTTGAGCAGTTCTTC
CDR3 protein: CSARVQDLEQFF
clone size: .
CDR3 length: 12
V gene: TRBV20-1
J gene: TRBJ2-1
D gene: .

CDR3 DNA: TGCGCCAGCAGCCGCCGGACTAGCGGGGGACCTGGTGGGGAGCTGTTTTTT
CDR3 protein: CASSRRTSGGPGGELFF
clone size: .
CDR3 length: 17
V gene: TRBV4-1
J gene: TRBJ2-2
D gene: TRBD2

CDR3 DNA: TGTGCCAGCTGTGAAGCGGCAGGCGGGGGCCGTGCCCAAGAGACCCAGTACTTC
CDR3 protein: CASCEAAGGGRAQETQYF
clone size: .
CDR3 length: 18
V gene: TRBV6-1
J gene: TRBJ2-5
D gene: .

CDR3 DNA: TGTGCCAGCAGCCTCCAGTCCGGGAGCACCGGGAAGCTGTTTTTT
CDR3 protein: CASSLQSGSTGKLFF
clone size: once
CDR3 length: 15
V gene: TRBV6-1
J gene: TRBJ2-2
D gene: .

CDR3 DNA: TGTGCCAGCAGCTTAGGACCGCTTAACACTGAAGCTTTCTTT
CDR3 protein: CASSLGPLNTEAFF
clone size: many
CDR3 length: 14
V gene: TRBV7-2
J gene: TRBJ1-1
D gene: .

CDR3 DNA: TGTGCCATCAGGGGTGGGGGGAGTCGGGGTTGTGGCCAAGATACGCAGTATTTT
CDR3 protein: CAIRGGGSRGCGQDTQYF
clone size: .
CDR3 length: 18
V gene: TRBV10-3
J gene: TRBJ2-3
D gene: .

CDR3 DNA: TGTGCCAGCAGTTCAGCAGGTTTTCCCAATGAGCAGTTCTTC
CDR3 protein: CASSSAGFPNEQFF
clone size: medium-sized
CDR3 length: 14
V gene: TRBV6-5
J gene: TRBJ2-1
D gene: .

CDR3 DNA: TGTGCCAGTAAAGCGAGCGGGAGGGCCTCAGATACGCAGTATTTT
CDR3 protein: CASKASGRASDTQYF
clone size: .
CDR3 length: 15
V gene: TRBV19
J gene: TRBJ2-3
D gene: TRBD2

CDR3 DNA: TGTGCCAGCAGTTCGTACGATACGCAGTATTTT
CDR3 protein: CASSSYDTQYF
clone size: few
CDR3 length: 11
V gene: TRBV27
J gene: TRBJ2-3
D gene: .

CDR3 DNA: TGTGCCAGCAGTGACACGGGGCAGGGTGGGTACGAGCAGTACTTC
CDR3 protein: CASSDTGQGGYEQYF
clone size: .
CDR3 length: 15
V gene: TRBV25-1
J gene: TRBJ2-7
D gene: .

CDR3 DNA: TGTGCCAGCAGACTCCAGTCCGGGATTACAGGGGAGCTGTATTTT
CDR3 protein: CASRLQSGITGELYF
clone size: .
CDR3 length: 15
V gene: TRBV6-5
J gene: TRBJ2-2
D gene: TRBD1

CDR3 DNA: TGTGCCAGCAGTCCCCGGGACGGGGTTGGGACCCAGTACTTC
CDR3 protein: CASSPRDGVGTQYF
clone size: .
CDR3 length: 14
V gene: TRBV6-1
J gene: TRBJ2-5
D gene: .

CDR3 DNA: TGTGCCAGCTCACCGTCACTAGCGGGGGTTTCCTACAATGAGCAGTTCTTC
CDR3 protein: CASSPSLAGVSYNEQFF
clone size: .
CDR3 length: 17
V gene: TRBV18
J gene: TRBJ2-1
D gene: TRBD2

CDR3 DNA: TGTGCCAGCAGTCCGGGGACTTGGGCCAAAAACATTCAGTACTTT
CDR3 protein: CASSPGTWAKNIQYF
clone size: .
CDR3 length: 15
V gene: TRBV6-1
J gene: TRBJ2-4
D gene: .

CDR3 DNA: TGTGCCCGCCAGGCAGGGACCACAGATGAGCAGTTCTTT
CDR3 protein: CARQAGTTDEQFF
clone size: .
CDR3 length: 13
V gene: TRBV10-1
J gene: TRBJ2-3
D gene: .

CDR3 DNA: TGCGCCAGCAGTGAGGGAGCCCCCTCCTACGAGCAGTACTTC
CDR3 protein: CASSEGAPSYEQYF
clone size: medium-sized
CDR3 length: 14
V gene: TRBV10-2
J gene: TRBJ2-7
D gene: .

CDR3 DNA: TGTGCCAGCAGTTTGGGCGGGGACCTCCGGAATGAGCAGTTCTTC
CDR3 protein: CASSLGGDLRNEQFF
clone size: .
CDR3 length: 15
V gene: TRBV7-2
J gene: TRBJ2-1
D gene: .

CDR3 DNA: TGTGCCAGCAGACACTGGGGGGAGACCCAGTACTTC
CDR3 protein: CASRHWGETQYF
clone size: many
CDR3 length: 12
V gene: TRBV6-2/TRBV6-3
J gene: TRBJ2-5
D gene: .

CDR3 DNA: TGTGGCAGCGGCTCGGCGGTGTGGGCGAAGGATACGCAGTATTTT
CDR3 protein: CGSGSAVWAKDTQYF
clone size: .
CDR3 length: 15
V gene: TRBV27
J gene: TRBJ2-3
D gene: .

CDR3 DNA: TGTGCCAGCAGCGGGGTTGGACTAGCGGGAAGCAGTGAGCAGTTCTTC
CDR3 protein: CASSGVGLAGSSEQFF
clone size: medium-sized
CDR3 length: 16
V gene: TRBV27
J gene: TRBJ2-1
D gene: TRBD2

CDR3 DNA: TGCGCCAGCAGCTTGCAGAGGGGGCAGGTAGATACGCAGTATTTT
CDR3 protein: CASSLQRGQVDTQYF
clone size: .
CDR3 length: 15
V gene: TRBV5-1
J gene: TRBJ2-3
D gene: TRBD1

CDR3 DNA: TGTGCCAGCAGTAAGAGCGGGAGCTCCTACAATGAGCAGTTCTTC
CDR3 protein: CASSKSGSSYNEQFF
clone size: few
CDR3 length: 15
V gene: TRBV6-1
J gene: TRBJ2-1
D gene: TRBD2

CDR3 DNA: TGTGCCAGCAGTTTATCGATCCGGCTCTATAATTCACCCCTCCACTTT
CDR3 protein: CASSLSIRLYNSPLHF
clone size: .
CDR3 length: 16
V gene: TRBV27
J gene: TRBJ1-6
D gene: .

CDR3 DNA: TGTGCCAGCAGCGTAGGGTGGGGGGCGGAGAACGAGCAGTACTTC
CDR3 protein: CASSVGWGAENEQYF
clone size: .
CDR3 length: 15
V gene: TRBV9
J gene: TRBJ2-7
D gene: .

CDR3 DNA: TGTGCCAGCAGTGAAGTTCGGGGAGGGGGCATTCAGTACTTC
CDR3 protein: CASSEVRGGGIQYF
clone size: .
CDR3 length: 14
V gene: TRBV6-1
J gene: TRBJ2-4
D gene: .

CDR3 DNA: TGTGCCAGCAGCATCGTAGCGGGATATGAGCAGTTCTTC
CDR3 protein: CASSIVAGYEQFF
clone size: .
CDR3 length: 13
V gene: TRBV11-2
J gene: TRBJ2-1
D gene: TRBD2

CDR3 DNA: TGTGCCAGCAGTAAAATTAGCAGAGCCCCGCGCTATGGCTACACCTTC
CDR3 protein: CASSKISRAPRYGYTF
clone size: .
CDR3 length: 16
V gene: TRBV6-1
J gene: TRBJ1-2
D gene: .

CDR3 DNA: TGTGCCAGCAGTTTAAGGGGGGGCGGAGAAGAGACCCAGTACTTC
CDR3 protein: CASSLRGGGEETQYF
clone size: .
CDR3 length: 15
V gene: TRBV12-3/TRBV12-4
J gene: TRBJ2-5
D gene: .

CDR3 DNA: TGTGCCATCAGTGAGCGAGCTAGCGATGAGCAGTTCTTC
CDR3 protein: CAISERASDEQFF
clone size: .
CDR3 length: 13
V gene: TRBV10-3
J gene: TRBJ2-1
D gene: .

CDR3 DNA: TGTGCCAGCAGTGAAATGGCCAGCGGGCAAAAGACTCAGTACTTC
CDR3 protein: CASSEMASGQKTQYF
clone size: once
CDR3 length: 15
V gene: TRBV6-1
J gene: TRBJ2-5
D gene: .